This TCR beta chain stems from a study of cytomegalovirus exposure and HLA in healthy donors. The PCR ran on 60 Vbeta and 13 Jbeta primers. TCRdb's table, derived via immunoSEQ multiplex PCR, lists solely in-frame clones and lacks some. This table holds some 180,000 clones. The CDR3 loop spans 15 amino acids. CDR1 is MGHRA and CDR2 is YSYEKL in the germline V gene. Trimming at V came to 2 bases and at J to 8 bases, leaving 6 bases not matched to a gene. This sequence joins TRBV4-1 and TRBJ1-4; 9 bases match TRBD1. This clonotype was sampled from a man in his thirties or forties in good health and CMV-seronegative. Material for sequencing was PBMCs. DNA for the CDR3: TGCGCCAGCAGCCAAAGGACAGGGGTCGACGAAAAACTGTTTTTT. Protein product: CASSQRTGVDEKLFF.